The next 30 T cell receptor beta chains were all read from a single sample in a study of blood T cell repertoires in COVID-19. The data were produced by immunoSEQ multiplex PCR, yet TCRdb's version contains in-frame clones alone and is incomplete. The sample lists some 97,000 clones; 91% were seen once. Specimen: peripheral blood. These receptors were taken from a man over 45 with active COVID-19.

V gene TRBV14 combines with J gene TRBJ2-3; 10 nucleotides line up with TRBD2. The CDR3 runs to 16 residues. The germline V gene encodes CDR1 SGHDN and CDR2 FVKESK. The V and J ends lost 0 bases and 6 bases, in that order; junction bases with no gene match: 6. CDR3 coding DNA: TGTGCCAGCAGCCAAGATTTAACTAGCGGGGTGGATACGCAGTATTTT. Protein product: CASSQDLTSGVDTQYF.

J is TRBJ2-3 and V is TRBV6-6; 8 nucleotides align to TRBD2. The CDR3 totals 14 residues. The germline CDR1 and CDR2 sequences are MNHNY and SVGAGI (reference sequence). The V segment lost 4 bases and the J segment 5 bases; nucleotides outside the gene matches: 5. CDR3 nucleotides: TGTGCCAGCAGTTCCGGGGGGGGAGGAGATACGCAGTATTTT. Translating it yields CASSSGGGGDTQYF.

J is TRBJ2-3 and V is TRBV2; no reliable D call. Germline V gives CDR1 SNHLY, CDR2 FYNNEI. The CDR3 spans 11 residues. V lost 4 bases, J lost 3 bases, and 2 bases lay in between. CDR3 sequence (DNA): TGTGCCAGCAGTGCGACAGATACGCAGTATTTT. Its protein product is CASSATDTQYF.

This rearrangement joins TRBV5-1 to TRBJ2-4, with D possibly TRBD2 on 6 matching bases. The CDR3 consists of 15 residues. Per the germline V gene, CDR1 is SGHRS and CDR2 is YFSETQ. The ends were cut back, 3 bases at V and 7 bases at J, with 17 bases in the middle. The CDR3 sequence: CASSSGAGRSNIQYF. CDR3 DNA sequence: TGCGCCAGCAGCTCCGGAGCAGGGAGGTCGAACATTCAGTACTTC.

This clone occurred once. The rearrangement links TRBV6-5 to TRBJ2-1; 7 nucleotides match TRBD2. Germline lookup yields CDR1 MNHEY and CDR2 SVGAGI. The ends lost 2 bases at V and 6 bases at J; junction bases unmatched: 7. The CDR3 loop spans 15 amino acids. CDR3 sequence: CASSYKAGWSNEQFF. The CDR3 DNA reads TGTGCCAGCAGTTACAAAGCGGGGTGGTCCAATGAGCAGTTCTTC.

The rearrangement joins TRBV18 to TRBJ1-1, with 7 bases matching TRBD1. Germline CDR1 and CDR2: KGHSH and LQKENI. The CDR3 totals 15 residues. J was trimmed by 5 bases and V by 3 bases; bases with no gene match: 9. The CDR3 spells CASSPQTGMGTEAFF. DNA of the CDR3: TGTGCCAGCTCACCTCAGACAGGGATGGGGACTGAAGCTTTCTTT.

J is TRBJ1-2 and V is TRBV30; no clear D gene. CDR1 and CDR2 from the germline V gene are GTSNPN and SVGIG (reference sequence). The V gene lost 6 bases and the J gene lost 5 bases, with 13 bases spanning the gap. There are 12 residues in the CDR3. As DNA, the CDR3 is TGTGCCTGTCTAGAGGCTCCGTATGGCTACACCTTC. Protein: CACLEAPYGYTF.

Regarding this clone: A junction end diverges from the germline sequence, so it may reflect a read error. The chain employs TRBV19 and TRBJ2-1; 13 nucleotides align to TRBD2. CDR3 length: 17 amino acids. Germline V CDR1 and CDR2: LNHDA, SQIVND (reference sequence). CDR3: CASSIGLAGDTYNEQFF. The DNA for the CDR3 is TGTGCCAGTAGCATAGGACTAGCGGGAGATACCTACAATGAGCAGTTCTTC.

The chain couples TRBV21-1 to TRBJ2-7; the listed D gene, TRBD2, was not tested against the DNA. TRBV21-1 is a recognized pseudogene. This CDR3 comprises 12 residues. CDR3 amino acids: CASEGSGYEQYV. CDR3 nucleotide sequence: TGTGCCAGCGAGGGAAGCGGCTACGAGCAGTACGTC.

The genes are TRBV7-9 and TRBJ2-2, with D possibly TRBD1 on 5 matching bases. The germline CDR1 and CDR2 sequences are SEHNR and FQNEAQ (reference sequence). The CDR3 runs to 13 residues. Trimming pared 5 bases from V and 7 bases from J, leaving 11 bases between. CDR3 loop: CASSLLGVGELFF. The CDR3 nucleotides are TGTGCCAGCAGCCTCCTAGGGGTCGGGGAGCTGTTTTTT.

V usage is TRBV2 and J usage is TRBJ2-7; 8 nucleotides agree with TRBD2. Germline lookup yields CDR1 SNHLY and CDR2 FYNNEI. Unmatched junction bases numbered 7, after V lost 6 bases and J lost 3 bases. The CDR3 is made up of 14 amino acids. The CDR3: CASRPTSGLYEQYV. CDR3 sequence (DNA): TGTGCCAGCAGACCCACTAGCGGTCTCTACGAGCAGTACGTC.

The gene calls are TRBV19 and TRBJ1-3, with D perhaps matching TRBD1 (5 bases). Trimming left V 5 bases short and J 0 bases short, with 14 bases between. This CDR3 contains 16 residues. CDR1 is LNHDA and CDR2 is SQIVND in the germline V gene (reference sequence). The CDR3, as DNA: TGTGCCAGTAGTCATCGGCAGGGAAGCTCTGGAAACACCATATATTTT. It translates to CASSHRQGSSGNTIYF.

The chain uses TRBV15 and TRBJ2-1; 11 bases fit TRBD2. Germline CDR1 LNHNV, CDR2 YYDKDF (reference sequence). The V segment lost 5 bases and the J segment 4 bases; nucleotides outside the gene matches: 7. The CDR3 length is 16 residues. CDR3: CATSRVAGGPYNEQFF. The DNA for the CDR3 is TGTGCCACCAGCCGAGTAGCGGGAGGGCCTTACAATGAGCAGTTCTTC.

This clone showed up just once. The rearrangement joins TRBV15 to TRBJ1-1; TRBD1 might be the D (6 bases). The CDR3 extends over 13 amino acids. CDR1 LNHNV and CDR2 YYDKDF come from the germline V gene (reference sequence). The V end lost 2 bases, the J end lost 8 bases, and 12 bases lay between the germline ends. The CDR3, as DNA: TGTGCCACCAGCAGACAGGGGAGGGAGGAAGCTTTCTTT. Amino acid sequence: CATSRQGREEAFF.

This chain joins TRBV20-1 and TRBJ1-1; 8 bases align to TRBD1. The CDR3 covers 16 residues. Germline assignment: CDR1 DFQATT and CDR2 SNEGSKA (reference sequence). With 3 bases clipped from V and 4 bases from J, the junction kept 13 bases outside the gene matches. The DNA of the CDR3 is TGCAGTGCTAGTACTACAGGGGGGAGCCTCCCCACTGAAGCTTTCTTT. The encoded protein is CSASTTGGSLPTEAFF.

The genes are TRBV4-1 and TRBJ1-6, with no clear D. The CDR3 consists of 16 residues. V lost 0 bases to trimming and J lost 5 bases, with 11 bases between them. The germline CDR1 and CDR2 sequences are MGHRA and YSYEKL. CDR3 bases: TGCGCCAGCAGCCAAGACCGAGTCAGGAATAATTCACCCCTCCACTTT. Protein: CASSQDRVRNNSPLHF.

The chain carries TRBV5-4 and TRBJ2-2; TRBD1 is a possible D gene (5 bases). The CDR3 loop spans 14 amino acids. Germline V gene data show CDR1 as SGHNT and CDR2 as YYREEE (reference sequence). The V and J ends lost 0 bases and 5 bases respectively, with 8 bases between them. CDR3 protein: CASSLAGLTGELFF. In nucleotides, the CDR3 is TGTGCCAGCAGCTTGGCAGGGCTAACCGGGGAGCTGTTTTTT.

The genes are TRBV15 and TRBJ2-3; tentatively, D is TRBD2 (5 bases). The CDR3 is made up of 18 amino acids. V was shortened by 0 bases and J by 0 bases, with 16 bases between the two germline ends. Germline V gene data show CDR1 as LNHNV and CDR2 as YYDKDF (reference sequence). For the CDR3, the DNA is TGTGCCACCAGCAGAGATTCAGCGGTGACTCTTAGCACAGATACGCAGTATTTT. This encodes CATSRDSAVTLSTDTQYF.

This sequence joins TRBV7-2 and TRBJ1-2, with unresolved D. V was shortened by 10 bases and J by 3 bases, with 6 bases between the two germline ends. There are 10 residues in the CDR3. The germline V gene has CDR1 SGHTA and CDR2 FQGNSA. CDR3 nucleotides: TGTGCCACTCTCTACTATGGCTACACCTTC. Translation gives CATLYYGYTF.

The chain couples TRBV30 to TRBJ1-2; D is unresolved. CDR1 is GTSNPN, CDR2 SVGIG, per germline (reference sequence). V lost 1 base and J 7 bases, leaving 7 bases between the germline ends. The CDR3 has 11 residues. CDR3 sequence reads: CAWSAGSGYTF. CDR3 nucleotides: TGTGCCTGGAGTGCAGGAAGTGGCTACACCTTC. The variable domain in full, completed from reference TRBV30 and TRBJ1-2, reads SQTIHQWPATLVQPVGSPLSLECTVEGTSNPNLYWYRQAAGRGLQLLFYSVGIGQISSEVPQNLSASRPQDRQFILSSKKLLLSDSGFYLCAWSAGSGYTFGSGTRLTVV.

This clone was observed a single time. The CDR3: CASSQRSGSTDTQYF. CDR3 nucleotides: TGTGCCAGCAGCCAACGTAGCGGGTCAACAGATACGCAGTATTTT. The chain combines TRBV3-1 (or the pseudogene TRBV3-2) with TRBJ2-3, with 7 bases matching TRBD2. The trim removed 2 bases at V and 3 bases at J, leaving 5 bases unmatched. Germline V gives CDR1 LGHDT, CDR2 YNNKEL (reference sequence). The CDR3 sequence is 15 residues long.

This sequence joins TRBV18 and TRBJ2-5, with TRBD1 identical over 7 bases. This CDR3 contains 17 residues. Germline trimming cut 4 bases from V and 5 bases from J; bases unmatched to any gene: 16. Germline V gene sequence: CDR1 KGHSH, CDR2 LQKENI. Here the CDR3 reads CASSHSPLQGSRETQYF. CDR3 sequence (DNA): TGTGCCAGCTCACATTCCCCATTACAGGGGTCTAGGGAGACCCAGTACTTC.

The gene calls are TRBV6-6 and TRBJ2-2; D gene ambiguous. Trimming took 4 bases from V and 1 from J, leaving 4 bases between them. The CDR3 extends over 13 amino acids. The V gene's germline CDR1 is MNHNY and CDR2 SVGAGI (reference sequence). CDR3 coding DNA: TGTGCCAGCAGTTTTAAGAACACCGGGGAGCTGTTTTTT. Amino acids: CASSFKNTGELFF.

CDR3 region: CATSVGLWMGYTF. The CDR3 nucleotides read TGTGCCACCAGTGTCGGACTGTGGATGGGCTACACCTTC. This rearrangement joins TRBV24-1 to TRBJ1-2; D gene unclear. Trimming stripped 5 bases from V and 8 bases from J, with 14 bases between. Per germline, CDR1 KGHDR and CDR2 SFDVKD. The CDR3 has 13 residues.

This chain links TRBV5-1 with TRBJ2-4; TRBD1 matches at 7 bases. Trimming took 4 bases from V and 4 from J; bases not matched to a gene: 8. This CDR3 has 15 residues. Germline CDR1 SGHRS, CDR2 YFSETQ. As DNA, the CDR3 is TGCGCCAGCAGCGGGGACCGGGACAGTAAAAACATTCAGTACTTC. Translating it yields CASSGDRDSKNIQYF.

Regarding this clone: The same CDR3 is also encoded by other DNA sequences in this sample. The chain recombines TRBV6-1 with TRBJ2-3, with 12 bases fitting TRBD2. Germline CDR1 and CDR2: MNHNS and SASEGT. J was trimmed by 5 bases and V by 2 bases; bases with no gene match: 2. This CDR3 is 15 amino acids long. The CDR3 DNA follows: TGTGCCAGCAGTGAAACACTAGCGGGGGGAGATACGCAGTATTTT. Its translation is CASSETLAGGDTQYF.

The chain joins TRBV3-1 (or the pseudogene TRBV3-2) to TRBJ2-2, with D possibly TRBD2 on 6 matching bases. The germline CDR1 and CDR2 sequences are LGHDT and YNNKEL (reference sequence). CDR3 size: 15 residues. The V end lost 1 base, the J end lost 7 bases, and 13 bases lay between the germline ends. CDR3 sequence: CASSQGGGGFGELFF. The CDR3 nucleotides are TGTGCCAGCAGCCAAGGGGGAGGTGGATTCGGGGAGCTGTTTTTT.

V usage is TRBV6-1 and J usage is TRBJ2-5; TRBD2 agrees at 7 bases. Germline CDR1 MNHNS, CDR2 SASEGT. The CDR3 extends over 18 amino acids. J gave up 1 base and V 0 bases, and 11 bases lay outside the gene matches. CDR3 amino acids: CASSEALPDGGSQETQYF. The CDR3 bases are TGTGCCAGCAGTGAAGCGCTTCCTGACGGGGGGTCCCAAGAGACCCAGTACTTC.

The J gene is TRBJ2-1, the V gene TRBV2; TRBD1 might be the D (6 bases). The length of the CDR3 is 14 residues. Between the trimmed V and J ends, which lost 7 bases and 7 bases, there was a span of 17 bases. CDR1 and CDR2 (germline): SNHLY, FYNNEI. For the CDR3, the DNA is TGTGCCAGCAACTTCGGACAGCTATTAAATGAGCAGTTCTTC. As protein: CASNFGQLLNEQFF. Variable domain in full (rest from reference TRBV2 and TRBJ2-1): EPEVTQTPSHQVTQMGQEVILRCVPISNHLYFYWYRQILGQKVEFLVSFYNNEISEKSEIFDDQFSVERPDGSNFTLKIRSTKLEDSAMYFCASNFGQLLNEQFFGPGTRLTVL.

The chain uses TRBV30 and TRBJ2-4, with TRBD1 matching over 7 bases. After removal of 3 bases from V and 4 bases from J, the junction contained 0 bases not matched to a gene. The length of the CDR3 is 12 residues. From germline, CDR1 is GTSNPN and CDR2 SVGIG (reference sequence). DNA of the CDR3: TGTGCCTGGAGACAGGGGAAAAACATTCAGTACTTC. Its protein is CAWRQGKNIQYF.